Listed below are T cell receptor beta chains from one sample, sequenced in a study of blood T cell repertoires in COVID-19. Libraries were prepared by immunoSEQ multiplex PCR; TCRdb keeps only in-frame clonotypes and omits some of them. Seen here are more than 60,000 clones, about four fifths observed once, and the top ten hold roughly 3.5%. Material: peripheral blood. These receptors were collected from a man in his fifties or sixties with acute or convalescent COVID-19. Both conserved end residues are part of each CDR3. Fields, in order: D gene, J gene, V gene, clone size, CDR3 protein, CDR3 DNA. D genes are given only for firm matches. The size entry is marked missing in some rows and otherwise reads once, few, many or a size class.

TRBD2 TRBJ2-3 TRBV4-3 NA CASSQTSGRPTDTQYF TGCGCCAGCAGCCAGACTAGCGGGAGGCCCACAGATACGCAGTATTTT
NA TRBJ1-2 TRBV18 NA CASSPDILSYGYTF TGTGCCAGCTCACCCGACATACTCTCCTATGGCTACACCTTC
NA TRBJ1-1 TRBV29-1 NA CSVDGLTEAFF TGCAGCGTTGACGGTCTCACTGAAGCTTTCTTT
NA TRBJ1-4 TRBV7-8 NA CASSFGPLNEKLFF TGTGCCAGCAGCTTTGGCCCTTTAAATGAAAAACTGTTTTTT
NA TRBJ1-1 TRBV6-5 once CASIRSTANTEAFF TGTGCCAGCATCCGGTCCACCGCGAACACTGAAGCTTTCTTT
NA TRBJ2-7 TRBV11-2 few CASSSDFLGYEQYF TGTGCCAGCAGCTCTGACTTTCTTGGGTACGAGCAGTACTTC
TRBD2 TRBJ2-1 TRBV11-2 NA CASSLLSGGNYNEQFF TGTGCCAGCAGCCTACTGAGCGGGGGGAACTACAATGAGCAGTTCTTC
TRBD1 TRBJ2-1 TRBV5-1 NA CATRTGWYNEQFF TGCGCCACACGGACAGGGTGGTACAATGAGCAGTTCTTC
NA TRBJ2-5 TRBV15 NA CATGSSGGQEETQYF TGTGCCACCGGATCATCTGGGGGCCAAGAAGAGACCCAGTACTTC
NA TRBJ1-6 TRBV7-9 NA CASPTVGGDDNSPLHF TGTGCCAGCCCTACTGTGGGAGGGGACGATAATTCACCCCTCCACTTT
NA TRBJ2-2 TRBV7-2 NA CASSLESGRTGELFF TGTGCCAGCAGCTTAGAATCAGGGCGGACCGGGGAGCTGTTTTTT
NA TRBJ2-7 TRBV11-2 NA CASSLAVPYEQYF TGTGCCAGCAGCTTAGCGGTCCCCTACGAGCAGTACTTC
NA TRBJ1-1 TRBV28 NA CASSPTRGRRNTEAFF TGTGCCAGCAGTCCAACCAGGGGCCGAAGGAACACTGAAGCTTTCTTT
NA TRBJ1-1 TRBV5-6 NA CASSLDPGNTEAFF TGTGCCAGCAGCTTGGATCCAGGGAACACTGAAGCTTTCTTT
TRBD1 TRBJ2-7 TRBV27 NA CASRPPGQNPYEQYF TGTGCCAGCAGACCTCCGGGACAGAATCCCTACGAGCAGTACTTC
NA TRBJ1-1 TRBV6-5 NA CASSYVRTEMNTEAFF TGTGCCAGCAGTTACGTAAGGACAGAAATGAACACTGAAGCTTTCTTT
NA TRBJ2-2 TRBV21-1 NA CASSKWGGPGELFF TGTGCCAGCAGCAAATGGGGGGGGCCCGGGGAGCTGTTTTTT
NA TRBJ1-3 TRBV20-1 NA CSVRYPNTIYF TGCAGTGTTAGGTATCCCAACACCATATATTTT
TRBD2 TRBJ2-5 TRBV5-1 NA CASSLNSREGRETQYF TGCGCCAGCAGCTTGAACTCGCGGGAGGGCCGAGAGACCCAGTACTTC
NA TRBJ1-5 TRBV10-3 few CAISESGQGSNQPQHF TGTGCCATCAGTGAGTCGGGGCAGGGGAGCAATCAGCCCCAGCATTTT
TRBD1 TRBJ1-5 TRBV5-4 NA CASSTRTGGFNQPQHF TGTGCCAGCAGCACCCGGACAGGGGGATTCAATCAGCCCCAGCATTTT
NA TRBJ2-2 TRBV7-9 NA CASSLGTGTTGELFF TGTGCCAGCAGCTTGGGAACAGGGACCACCGGGGAGCTGTTTTTT
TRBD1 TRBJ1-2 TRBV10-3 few CAISDRDSYGYTF TGTGCCATCAGTGACCGGGACAGCTATGGCTACACCTTC